This T cell receptor beta chain stems from a study of blood T cell repertoires in COVID-19. Libraries were prepared by immunoSEQ multiplex PCR; TCRdb keeps only in-frame clonotypes and omits some of them. Of approximately 250,000 clones in the sample, approximately 86% were seen once. The CDR3 totals 16 residues. Germline V gene sequence: CDR1 KGHDR, CDR2 SFDVKD. J gave up 5 bases and V 4 bases, and 5 bases lay outside the gene matches. The chain has TRBV24-1 and TRBJ2-3, with 13 bases matching TRBD2. The TCR was taken from a woman aged 55-69 years with active or convalescent COVID-19. The sequencing input was peripheral blood. Written as DNA, the CDR3 is TGTGCCACCAGTGAGTGGACTAGCGGGAGCGGAGATACGCAGTATTTT. It codes for CATSEWTSGSGDTQYF.